The source of this T cell receptor (beta chain) is a study of tumor-infiltrating lymphocytes in primary liver carcinoma. Study overall: Sequenced samples came back with roughly 3.5 to 7.13 million productive TCRbeta reads, and the counts looked alike across tissue types.

Production of TCR beta cDNA used approximately 0.45 ug total RNA together with a constant-region primer. Amplification in three nested multiplex PCR rounds with slightly modified ARM-PCR gave rise to TCR beta libraries. For roughly 10 cycles apiece, the opening two PCR rounds ran with TRBV1-TRBV30 forward primers and a C-beta reverse primer. TCRdb re-derived calls from the multiplex PCR reads in MiXCR, one entry per CDR3 protein. The sample records fewer than 350,000 distinct CDR3 sequences, 65% being singletons. General study findings and limits: Blood trailed tumors significantly in top-250-clone fraction (p = 0.039). Compared with tumor region pairs, tumor-adjacent and tumor-blood pairs overlapped less.

Germline DNA was extracted alongside blood RNA, which was obtained from unsorted whole blood. The V gene's germline CDR1 is SEHNR and CDR2 FQNEAQ (reference sequence). After removal of 5 bases from V and 1 base from J, the junction contained 8 bases not matched to a gene. The CDR3 has 18 amino acids. Of note for this clonotype: Antigen unknown.

The chain joins TRBV7-9 to TRBJ2-5; 15 bases are shared with TRBD2. Sequenced: peripheral blood. The TCR originated in a man aged 35-49 years with primary liver carcinoma and hepatitis B virus infection. CDR3: CASSPRTSGRASQETQYF. In nucleotides, the CDR3 is TGTGCCAGCAGCCCCCGGACTAGCGGGAGGGCCTCCCAAGAGACCCAGTACTTC.